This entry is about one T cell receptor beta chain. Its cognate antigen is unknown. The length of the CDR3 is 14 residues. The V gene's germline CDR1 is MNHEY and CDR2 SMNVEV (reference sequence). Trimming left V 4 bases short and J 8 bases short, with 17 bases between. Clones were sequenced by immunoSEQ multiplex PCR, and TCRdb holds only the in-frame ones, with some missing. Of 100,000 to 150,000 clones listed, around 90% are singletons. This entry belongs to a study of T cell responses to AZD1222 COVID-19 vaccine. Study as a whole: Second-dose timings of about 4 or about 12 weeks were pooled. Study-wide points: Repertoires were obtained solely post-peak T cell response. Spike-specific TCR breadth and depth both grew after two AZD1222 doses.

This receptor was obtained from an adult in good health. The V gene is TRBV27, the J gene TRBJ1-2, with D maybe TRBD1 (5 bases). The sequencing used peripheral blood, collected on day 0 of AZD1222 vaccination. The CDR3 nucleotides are TGTGCCAGCAGTTCTTGGGGGGAGAGGGGAGGCTACACCTTC. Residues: CASSSWGERGGYTF.